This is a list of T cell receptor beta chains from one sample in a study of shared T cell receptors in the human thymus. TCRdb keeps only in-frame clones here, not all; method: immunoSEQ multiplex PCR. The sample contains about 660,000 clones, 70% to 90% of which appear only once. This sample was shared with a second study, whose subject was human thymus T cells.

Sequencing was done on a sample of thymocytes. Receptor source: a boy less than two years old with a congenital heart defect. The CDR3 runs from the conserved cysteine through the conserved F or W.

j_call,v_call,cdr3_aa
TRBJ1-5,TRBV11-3,CASSLDNGVADRASNQPQHF
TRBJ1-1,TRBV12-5,CASGLHRAMNTEAFF
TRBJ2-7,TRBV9,CASSVGHNSTYEQYF
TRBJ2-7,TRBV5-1,CASSRDRSYEQYF
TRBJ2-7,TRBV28,CASSSLQGFPPYEQYF
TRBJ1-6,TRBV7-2,CASSNTGQGNSPLHF
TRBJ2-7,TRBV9,CASKSSLEQYF
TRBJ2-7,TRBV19,CASSPGLAGAYYEQYF
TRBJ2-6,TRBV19,CASSIDPGRDSGANVLTF
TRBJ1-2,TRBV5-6,CASSFRRQSYGYTF
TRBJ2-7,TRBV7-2,CASSPPGGRAPYEQYF
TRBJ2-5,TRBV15,CATSRDAPRRLAGIIETQYF
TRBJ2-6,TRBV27,CASSRTCGGSGANVLTF
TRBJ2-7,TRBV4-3,CASSPHTSGVSYEQYF
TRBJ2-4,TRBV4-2,CASSLSGGVLNIQYF
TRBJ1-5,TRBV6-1,CASSDAGSNQPQHF
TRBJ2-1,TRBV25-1,CASKLGLGQGWNGNEQFF
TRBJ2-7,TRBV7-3,CASSFAPQGHEQYF
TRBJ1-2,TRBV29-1,CSVETGGRDGYTF
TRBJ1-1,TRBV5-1,CASSLRGQGNGTEAFF
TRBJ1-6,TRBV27,CASRRGGPYNSPLHF
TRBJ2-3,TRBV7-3,CASSNGGADDTQYF
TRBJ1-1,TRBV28,CASSFNSGLDTEAFF
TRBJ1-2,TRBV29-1,CSVRGVYGYTF
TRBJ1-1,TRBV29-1,CSADRDQTEAFF
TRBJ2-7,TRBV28,CASSYMTGLHEQYF
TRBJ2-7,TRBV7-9,CASSSPGHFYEQYF
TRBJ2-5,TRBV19,CASRPGVLGQETQYF
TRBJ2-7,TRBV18,CASSPRWGPPYEQYF
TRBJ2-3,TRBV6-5,CASSYLGTDTQYF
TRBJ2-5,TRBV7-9,CASRFSGTRSETQYF
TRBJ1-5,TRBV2,CASSPRDREGQPQHF
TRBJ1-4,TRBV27,CASSQGNDEKLFF
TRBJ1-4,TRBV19,CASTREDNEKLFF
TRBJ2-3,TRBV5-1,CASTPSPGGSTDTQYF
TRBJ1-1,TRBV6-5,CASSPGRNTEAFF
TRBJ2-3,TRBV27,CASSSGLPPDTQYF
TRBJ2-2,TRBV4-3,CASSQRGTGEKAGELFF
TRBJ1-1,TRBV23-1,CASSQSSGNTEAFF